A selection of T cell receptor beta chains follows, all from one sample in a study of blood T cell repertoires in COVID-19. Sequenced by immunoSEQ multiplex PCR; TCRdb stores in-frame clones only, minus some. The profile covers 100,000 to 110,000 clones, with about 85% appearing a single time and 9.5% to 15% taken by the ten largest. Sequencing was carried out using peripheral blood. Receptors were obtained from a human donor in a cohort sampled during active COVID-19. Each CDR3 is given with its conserved first and last residue. Each record gives: D gene, clone size, V gene, J gene, CDR3 DNA, CDR3 protein. D genes are given only for firm matches. Rows may omit the clone size; those that give it use once, few, many or a size class.

D: -; size: -; V: TRBV7-2; J: TRBJ1-2; DNA: TGTGCCAGCAGCATCCCGGGGGGTAACTATGGCTACACCTTC; CDR3: CASSIPGGNYGYTF
D: -; size: -; V: TRBV7-2; J: TRBJ1-3; DNA: TGTGCCAGCAGGAAGGAGATGGGGCTAGGAAACACCATATATTTT; CDR3: CASRKEMGLGNTIYF
D: -; size: -; V: TRBV10-3; J: TRBJ1-4; DNA: TGTGCCATCAGGGCTGAAGGGAGAAATGAAAAACTGTTTTTT; CDR3: CAIRAEGRNEKLFF
D: TRBD1; size: -; V: TRBV10-3; J: TRBJ1-5; DNA: TGTGCCACTACTGACAGGGAACAACAGCCCCAGCATTTT; CDR3: CATTDREQQPQHF
D: -; size: -; V: TRBV5-5; J: TRBJ2-3; DNA: TGTGCCAGCAGCCTGGACTGGGCAGGAGATACGCAGTATTTT; CDR3: CASSLDWAGDTQYF
D: TRBD1; size: -; V: TRBV2; J: TRBJ2-6; DNA: TGTGCCAGCAGTCACAGGGGTGGTGGGGCCAACGTCCTGACTTTC; CDR3: CASSHRGGGANVLTF
D: TRBD1; size: -; V: TRBV6-6; J: TRBJ1-4; DNA: TGTGCCAGCAGCTCCCCGGACAGGGCAGGTGAAAAACTGTTTTTT; CDR3: CASSSPDRAGEKLFF
D: -; size: -; V: TRBV20-1; J: TRBJ1-5; DNA: TGCAGTGCTAGTGGTCCGGGGATTTATAGCAATCAGCCCCAGCATTTT; CDR3: CSASGPGIYSNQPQHF
D: -; size: -; V: TRBV6-6; J: TRBJ1-5; DNA: TGTGCCAGCAGTTATCAGGGAAATCAGCCCCAGCATTTT; CDR3: CASSYQGNQPQHF
D: TRBD1; size: -; V: TRBV12-5; J: TRBJ1-1; DNA: TGTGCTAGTGGTGCAGACAGGGGTGAAGCTTTCTTT; CDR3: CASGADRGEAFF
D: TRBD1; size: -; V: TRBV5-8; J: TRBJ2-7; DNA: TGTGCCAGCAGCTTTAGGACAGGCGAATACGAGCAGTACTTC; CDR3: CASSFRTGEYEQYF
D: -; size: -; V: TRBV5-6; J: TRBJ2-7; DNA: TGTGCCAGCAGCCCCTGGGGGGGCCGGCGCGAGCAGTACTTC; CDR3: CASSPWGGRREQYF
D: TRBD2; size: -; V: TRBV10-1; J: TRBJ2-1; DNA: TGCGCCAGCAGTGAATCTAGCGGGAGAAATGAGCAGTTCTTC; CDR3: CASSESSGRNEQFF
D: -; size: -; V: TRBV11-2; J: TRBJ2-5; DNA: TGTGCCAGCAGCTTAGTGGTCCGAGTGACCCAGTACTTC; CDR3: CASSLVVRVTQYF
D: TRBD1; size: -; V: TRBV2; J: TRBJ2-5; DNA: TGTGCCAGCAGTGGGACAGGGAACCAAGAGACCCAGTACTTC; CDR3: CASSGTGNQETQYF
D: -; size: -; V: TRBV5-4; J: TRBJ2-7; DNA: TGTGCCAGCAGCTCATCGCTCCGGGACGAGCAGTACTTC; CDR3: CASSSSLRDEQYF
D: -; size: -; V: TRBV7-9; J: TRBJ1-1; DNA: TGTGCCAGCGAACTACTGGACACTGAAGCTTTCTTT; CDR3: CASELLDTEAFF
D: -; size: -; V: TRBV7-6; J: TRBJ1-6; DNA: TGTGCCAGCAGCTTAGGACGGACAGCTAATTCACCCCTCCACTTT; CDR3: CASSLGRTANSPLHF
D: -; size: -; V: TRBV25-1; J: TRBJ1-6; DNA: TGTGCCAGCAGTGAATCAGGGGAAAATTCACCCCTCCACTTT; CDR3: CASSESGENSPLHF
D: -; size: -; V: TRBV6-5; J: TRBJ1-1; DNA: TGTGCCAGCAGCCGGACAGAAAACACTGAAGCTTTCTTT; CDR3: CASSRTENTEAFF
D: TRBD2; size: -; V: TRBV20-1; J: TRBJ2-5; DNA: TGCAGTGCTAGTCTCGGGGGGGCCGGAGAGACCCAGTACTTC; CDR3: CSASLGGAGETQYF
D: -; size: -; V: TRBV15; J: TRBJ2-1; DNA: TGTGCCACCAGCAGAGGACTAGTCGACAATGAGCAGTTCTTC; CDR3: CATSRGLVDNEQFF
D: TRBD1; size: -; V: TRBV4-1; J: TRBJ1-5; DNA: TGCGCCAGCAGCCAAACCGGGACAGGGTTGGGTCAGCCCCAGCATTTT; CDR3: CASSQTGTGLGQPQHF
D: -; size: -; V: TRBV20-1; J: TRBJ1-5; DNA: TGCAGTGCTAGTCCCCGGGAGTATAATCAGCCCCAGCATTTT; CDR3: CSASPREYNQPQHF
D: TRBD1; size: -; V: TRBV27; J: TRBJ1-1; DNA: TGTGCCAGCAGTTTTGGACAGGGCCGGGCCGGGGCTTTCTTT; CDR3: CASSFGQGRAGAFF
D: -; size: -; V: TRBV30; J: TRBJ2-5; DNA: TGTGCCTGGAGTACCGGGGGTAGGCAAGAGACCCAGTACTTC; CDR3: CAWSTGGRQETQYF
D: -; size: -; V: TRBV7-9; J: TRBJ2-7; DNA: TGTGCCAGCAGCCCGACCGATGGGAGGACCTACGAGCAGTACTTC; CDR3: CASSPTDGRTYEQYF
D: -; size: -; V: TRBV6-6; J: TRBJ1-1; DNA: TGTGCCAGCAGTCTCCAGGAGAACACTGAAGCTTTCTTT; CDR3: CASSLQENTEAFF
D: TRBD1; size: -; V: TRBV30; J: TRBJ2-5; DNA: TGTGCCTGGAGTTATTCGAGGGGGCGGGTGACCCAGTACTTC; CDR3: CAWSYSRGRVTQYF
D: -; size: -; V: TRBV19; J: TRBJ1-2; DNA: TGTGCCAGTAGTCGAAAAGAAGGGGGATATAACTATGGCTACACCTTC; CDR3: CASSRKEGGYNYGYTF
D: -; size: -; V: TRBV7-2; J: TRBJ1-3; DNA: TGTGCCAGCAGCTTAGCGCCGGTAATCTCTGGAAACACCATATATTTT; CDR3: CASSLAPVISGNTIYF
D: -; size: -; V: TRBV7-2; J: TRBJ1-5; DNA: TGTGCCAGCAGCCCACTTACCGGGAGCCATCAGCCCCAGCATTTT; CDR3: CASSPLTGSHQPQHF
D: TRBD2; size: -; V: TRBV27; J: TRBJ2-1; DNA: TGTGCCAGCAGCCCCGCGACTAGCGGGGGGCCGAATGAGCAGTTCTTC; CDR3: CASSPATSGGPNEQFF
D: TRBD1; size: -; V: TRBV7-2; J: TRBJ2-7; DNA: TGTGCCAGCAGCCCATCGACAGGGACCTACGAGCAGTACTTC; CDR3: CASSPSTGTYEQYF
D: TRBD2; size: few; V: TRBV11-3; J: TRBJ2-1; DNA: TGTGCCAGCAGCGCCGGGACTAGCGGGAACAATGAGCAGTTCTTC; CDR3: CASSAGTSGNNEQFF
D: TRBD2; size: -; V: TRBV9; J: TRBJ2-7; DNA: TGTGCCAGCAGCTTGGGACTAGCGGGAGGGTCGTATGAGAACGAGCAGTACTTC; CDR3: CASSLGLAGGSYENEQYF
D: TRBD2; size: -; V: TRBV30; J: TRBJ2-7; DNA: TGTGCCTGGCTCCGAGCGGGAGGGAGCTCCTACGAGCAGTACTTC; CDR3: CAWLRAGGSSYEQYF
D: TRBD1; size: -; V: TRBV7-9; J: TRBJ1-6; DNA: TGTGCCAGCAGCTCGGACAGGGCAGGATCACCCCTCCACTTT; CDR3: CASSSDRAGSPLHF
D: -; size: -; V: TRBV7-9; J: TRBJ2-7; DNA: TGTGCCAGCAGCATGTCTATTTCCTACGAGCAGTACTTC; CDR3: CASSMSISYEQYF
D: -; size: -; V: TRBV5-6; J: TRBJ1-2; DNA: TGTGCCAGCAGCAAGGACAGATTCTATGGCTACACCTTC; CDR3: CASSKDRFYGYTF
D: TRBD1; size: -; V: TRBV3-1/TRBV3-2; J: TRBJ1-6; DNA: TGTGCCAGCAGCCAGGTACCGCCAAGGGACAGGGATGACTCACCCCTCCACTTT; CDR3: CASSQVPPRDRDDSPLHF
D: -; size: -; V: TRBV5-6; J: TRBJ1-5; DNA: TGTGCCAGCAGCTTTGGACAGAACAATCAGCCCCAGCATTTT; CDR3: CASSFGQNNQPQHF
D: TRBD1; size: -; V: TRBV19; J: TRBJ1-2; DNA: TGTGCCAGTAGAACGACAGGGGGCGACTATGGCTACACCTTC; CDR3: CASRTTGGDYGYTF
D: TRBD1; size: few; V: TRBV5-5; J: TRBJ2-1; DNA: TGTGCCAGCAGCTTGGGACAGGGGCCCTACAATGAGCAGTTCTTC; CDR3: CASSLGQGPYNEQFF
D: -; size: -; V: TRBV10-3; J: TRBJ2-7; DNA: TGTGCCATCAGTGACCCGGGTCTGACCTACGAGCAGTACTTC; CDR3: CAISDPGLTYEQYF
D: -; size: -; V: TRBV10-3; J: TRBJ1-1; DNA: TGTGCCATCAGTGGGGGCAGGGAAGAAGCTTTCTTT; CDR3: CAISGGREEAFF
D: TRBD2; size: once; V: TRBV6-5; J: TRBJ2-1; DNA: TGTGCCAGCAGTTATAGCGGGAGCGGGTACAATGAGCAGTTCTTC; CDR3: CASSYSGSGYNEQFF
D: TRBD2; size: few; V: TRBV4-3; J: TRBJ2-5; DNA: TGCGCCAGCAGCCAGGGACTAGCTGGGGAGACCCAGTACTTC; CDR3: CASSQGLAGETQYF
D: -; size: -; V: TRBV30; J: TRBJ1-1; DNA: TGTGCCTGGAGTCAACAGTTAAGATACACTGAAGCTTTCTTT; CDR3: CAWSQQLRYTEAFF
D: -; size: -; V: TRBV5-1; J: TRBJ2-7; DNA: TGCGCCAGCAGCTTGTCGTCCTACGAGCAGTACTTC; CDR3: CASSLSSYEQYF
D: -; size: once; V: TRBV2; J: TRBJ1-1; DNA: TGTGCCAGCAGTCTAAAGGAGTTAGGTGGCACTGAAGCTTTCTTT; CDR3: CASSLKELGGTEAFF
D: TRBD2; size: -; V: TRBV5-6; J: TRBJ2-5; DNA: TGTGCCAGCAGCCCGTGGGATAGGACTAGCATTCGAGAGACCCAGTACTTC; CDR3: CASSPWDRTSIRETQYF
D: TRBD1; size: once; V: TRBV5-4; J: TRBJ1-2; DNA: TGTGCCAGCAGCGATATTACCGGGACAGGGCTTTATGGCTACACCTTC; CDR3: CASSDITGTGLYGYTF
D: TRBD1; size: -; V: TRBV3-1/TRBV3-2; J: TRBJ1-4; DNA: TGTGCCAGCAGAGAGACAGGGTTGAGTGAAAAACTGTTTTTT; CDR3: CASRETGLSEKLFF